This T cell receptor beta chain is drawn from a study of blood T cell repertoires in COVID-19. Study as a whole: The United States, Italy and Spain provided the acute and convalescent COVID-19 samples. Sample material is recorded as cDNA or gDNA derived from T cells, B-cell-depleted T cells, or PBMCs.

The V end lost 2 bases, the J end lost 8 bases, and 10 bases lay between the germline ends. CDR1 and CDR2 (germline): MNHNS, SASEGT. This CDR3 has 12 residues. Authors' processing steps: Researchers report that nucleated cell counts were estimated from reference gene primer amplification. TCRdb's table, derived via immunoSEQ multiplex PCR, lists solely in-frame clones and lacks some. That table furnishes V, J and clone size, whereas the DNA furnished D and trimming. The sample consists of some 33,000 clones, roughly 87% of them appearing once. This clone was seen a handful of times. Material for sequencing was peripheral blood. This receptor was obtained from a man in his 60s with acute or convalescent COVID-19. J is TRBJ2-7 and V is TRBV6-1; D remains ambiguous. CDR3 protein: CASSESPAKQYF. As DNA, the CDR3 is TGTGCCAGCAGTGAAAGCCCCGCGAAGCAGTACTTC.